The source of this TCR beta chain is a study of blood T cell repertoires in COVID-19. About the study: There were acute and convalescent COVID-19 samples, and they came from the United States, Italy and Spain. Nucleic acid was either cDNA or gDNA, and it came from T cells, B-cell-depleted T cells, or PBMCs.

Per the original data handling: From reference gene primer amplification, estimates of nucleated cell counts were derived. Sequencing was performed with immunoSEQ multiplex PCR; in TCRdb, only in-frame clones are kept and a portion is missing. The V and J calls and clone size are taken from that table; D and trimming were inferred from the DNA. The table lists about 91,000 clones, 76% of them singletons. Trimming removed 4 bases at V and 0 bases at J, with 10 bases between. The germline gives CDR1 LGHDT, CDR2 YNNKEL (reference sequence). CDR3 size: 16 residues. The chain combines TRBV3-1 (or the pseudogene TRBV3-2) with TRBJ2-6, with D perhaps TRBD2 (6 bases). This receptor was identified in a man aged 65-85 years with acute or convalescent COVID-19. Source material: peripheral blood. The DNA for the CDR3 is TGTGCCAGCAGCCGCTTGCGGGGCTCTGGGGCCAACGTCCTGACTTTC. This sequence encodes CASSRLRGSGANVLTF.